This TCR beta chain was identified in a study of blood T cells in healthy people across ages. V shed 8 bases and J shed 4 bases, with 19 bases lying between them. CDR1 is KGHDR and CDR2 is SFDVKD in the germline V gene. The CDR3 loop spans 15 amino acids. A second about 6 to 12 cycle PCR used barcoded and J-beta primers. TCRdb redid the calling of the 5' RACE reads with MiXCR, one entry per CDR3 protein. The sample includes around 800,000 distinct CDR3 sequences, around a quarter of them seen just once. The table lists this clonotype with a few counts. These data also formed part of another study, on T cells of mothers and their children.

This chain links TRBV24-1 with TRBJ1-1; D is perhaps TRBD1 (5 bases). Specimen: blood. This clonotype was obtained from a boy aged 5-17 years in good health. The CDR3 region is CATTPWGISGTEAFF. CDR3 DNA: TGTGCCACCACCCCTTGGGGGATAAGTGGCACTGAAGCTTTCTTT.